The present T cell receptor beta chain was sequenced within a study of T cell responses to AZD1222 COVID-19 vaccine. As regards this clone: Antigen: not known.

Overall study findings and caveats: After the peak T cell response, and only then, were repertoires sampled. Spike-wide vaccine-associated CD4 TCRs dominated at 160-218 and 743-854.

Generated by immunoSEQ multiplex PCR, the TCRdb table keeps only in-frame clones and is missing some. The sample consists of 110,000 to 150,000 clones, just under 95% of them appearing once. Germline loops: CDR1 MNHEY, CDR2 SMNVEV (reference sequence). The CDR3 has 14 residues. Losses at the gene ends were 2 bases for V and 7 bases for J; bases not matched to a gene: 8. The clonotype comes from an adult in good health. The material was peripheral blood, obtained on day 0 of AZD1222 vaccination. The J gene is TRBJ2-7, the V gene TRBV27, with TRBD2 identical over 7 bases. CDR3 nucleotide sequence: TGTGCCAGCAGTTTAGGGGGGAGGGCCATGGAGCAGTACTTC. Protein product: CASSLGGRAMEQYF.